These 22 T cell receptor beta chains came from one sample sequenced in a study of blood T cell repertoires in COVID-19. TCRdb's table, derived via immunoSEQ multiplex PCR, lists solely in-frame clones and lacks some. The top ten hold about 3.6% of the sample, which has 100,000 to 150,000 clones, about 87% seen once. The sequenced sample was peripheral blood. The receptors originated from a woman aged 55-70 years with acute or convalescent COVID-19.

This chain connects TRBV5-4 to TRBJ2-7; D is undetermined. The germline V gene has CDR1 SGHNT and CDR2 YYREEE (reference sequence). The germline V and J ends were trimmed by 0 bases and 1 base, with 8 bases remaining between them. The CDR3 covers 14 residues. CDR3 coding DNA: TGTGCCAGCAGCTTGGGAGCCCCTTCCTACGAGCAGTACTTC. It codes for CASSLGAPSYEQYF.

This chain connects TRBV9 to TRBJ1-2, with unresolved D. Germline-derived CDR1 and CDR2 are SGDLS and YYNGEE. Trimming removed 0 bases from V and 8 bases from J, with 8 bases in between. The CDR3 length is 12 residues. The CDR3 here is CASSVASSGYTF. The DNA of the CDR3 is TGTGCCAGCAGCGTAGCTTCGAGCGGCTACACCTTC.

This chain joins TRBV5-6 and TRBJ2-1, with unresolved D. Trimming stripped 3 bases from V and 3 bases from J, with 7 bases between. The CDR3 runs to 13 residues. The germline V gene has CDR1 SGHDT and CDR2 YYEEEE. CDR3 protein: CASSYQIYNEQFF. The DNA of the CDR3 is TGTGCCAGCAGCTACCAGATCTACAATGAGCAGTTCTTC.

This clone was found a few times. CDR3 nucleotides: TGTGCCAGCAGCTCGCGGACAACGGGGGACTATGGCTACACCTTC. Translated: CASSSRTTGDYGYTF. The chain joins TRBV3-1 (or the pseudogene TRBV3-2) to TRBJ1-2; a possible D gene is TRBD1 (5 bases). There are 15 residues in the CDR3. With 5 bases removed from V and 3 bases from J, the gap between germline ends came to 16 bases. Germline CDR1 LGHDT, CDR2 YNNKEL (reference sequence).

This chain links TRBV11-2 with TRBJ1-6, with 10 bases aligning to TRBD1. With 3 bases clipped from V and 7 bases from J, the junction kept 6 bases outside the gene matches. The CDR3 has 16 amino acids. The V gene's germline CDR1 is SGHAT and CDR2 FQNNGV. CDR3 coding DNA: TGTGCCAGCAGCTTCCCCCGGGGACAGGGGAATTCACCCCTCCACTTT. Its translation: CASSFPRGQGNSPLHF.

This chain joins TRBV19 and TRBJ2-1, with 10 bases identical to TRBD2. The CDR3 spans 16 residues. V gave up 4 bases and J gave up 4 bases; unmatched junction bases: 7. CDR1 is LNHDA, CDR2 SQIVND, per germline (reference sequence). For the CDR3, the DNA is TGTGCCAGTAGTACCCTAGCGGGAGTGGGATACAATGAGCAGTTCTTC. It yields the protein CASSTLAGVGYNEQFF.

This clone was seen only a few times. The CDR3 here is CSASQDVAQPQHF. The CDR3 region has the DNA TGCAGTGCTAGTCAGGATGTAGCGCAGCCCCAGCATTTT. J is TRBJ1-5 and V is TRBV20-1, with D hard to call. The CDR3 extends over 13 amino acids. The V gene lost 3 bases and the J gene lost 7 bases, with 13 bases spanning the gap. Germline assignment: CDR1 DFQATT and CDR2 SNEGSKA (reference sequence).

A single count supports this clone. In DNA form, the CDR3 reads TGTGCCAGCAGTTTAGCGGGAGGGGGCTCCTACGAGCAGTACTTC. The encoded protein is CASSLAGGGSYEQYF. This chain joins TRBV27 and TRBJ2-7; TRBD2 aligns across 9 bases. Trimming at V came to 2 bases and at J to 0 bases, leaving 2 bases not matched to a gene. CDR1 is MNHEY and CDR2 is SMNVEV in the germline V gene (reference sequence). The CDR3 consists of 15 residues.

The V gene is TRBV2, the J gene TRBJ1-1; 7 bases are shared with TRBD1. CDR1 is SNHLY and CDR2 is FYNNEI in the germline V gene. The ends lost 5 bases at V and 0 bases at J; junction bases unmatched: 6. The CDR3 is made up of 15 amino acids. CDR3 loop: CASSSPTGLNTEAFF. CDR3 nucleotide sequence: TGTGCCAGCAGTTCTCCGACAGGGTTGAACACTGAAGCTTTCTTT. The complete variable domain, with remaining parts taken from reference TRBV2 and TRBJ1-1, reads EPEVTQTPSHQVTQMGQEVILRCVPISNHLYFYWYRQILGQKVEFLVSFYNNEISEKSEIFDDQFSVERPDGSNFTLKIRSTKLEDSAMYFCASSSPTGLNTEAFFGQGTRLTVV.

CDR3 amino acids: CASSSTSALQFF. The CDR3 nucleotides are TGTGCCAGCAGTTCGACTAGCGCGTTGCAGTTCTTC. The V gene is TRBV28, the J gene TRBJ2-1; 8 bases fit TRBD2. The germline CDR1 and CDR2 sequences are MDHEN and SYDVKM. V lost 4 bases, J lost 12 bases, and 5 bases stayed unmatched. The CDR3 spans 12 residues.

This chain uses TRBV7-8 with TRBJ2-3; D perhaps matches TRBD2 (5 bases). The germline V and J ends were trimmed by 5 bases and 0 bases, with 24 bases remaining between them. The germline gives CDR1 SGHVS, CDR2 FQNEAQ. This CDR3 spans 19 amino acids. The CDR3: CASSKSPFRSGASTDTQYF. CDR3 bases: TGTGCCAGCAGCAAAAGCCCCTTTAGGAGCGGAGCTAGCACAGATACGCAGTATTTT.

The chain links TRBV30 to TRBJ1-1; no firm D call. Trimming shortened V by 2 bases and J by 2 bases, and 6 bases separated the two germline ends. This CDR3 region has 12 residues. CDR1 and CDR2 (germline): GTSNPN, SVGIG (reference sequence). The CDR3 loop is CAWSYYNTEAFF. The CDR3 DNA reads as TGTGCCTGGAGTTACTATAACACTGAAGCTTTCTTT.

The rearrangement links TRBV27 to TRBJ2-7; no clear D. The CDR3 has 11 residues. V was clipped by 6 bases and J by 2 bases, with 5 bases between them. The germline V gene has CDR1 MNHEY and CDR2 SMNVEV (reference sequence). CDR3 in amino acids: CASSSTYEQYV. DNA of the CDR3: TGTGCCAGCAGCAGTACCTACGAGCAGTACGTC.

The chain has TRBV3-1 (or the pseudogene TRBV3-2) and TRBJ2-5; 13 positions agree with TRBD2. Germline values: CDR1 LGHDT, CDR2 YNNKEL (reference sequence). V gave up 4 bases and J gave up 1 base; unmatched junction bases: 12. The CDR3 consists of 19 residues. The DNA of the CDR3 is TGTGCCAGCAGCCGCTACAGGACTAGCGGGGGAGTAGGCCAAGAGACCCAGTACTTC. It codes for CASSRYRTSGGVGQETQYF.

The J gene is TRBJ2-5, the V gene TRBV29-1; tentative D call: TRBD2 (6 bases). The CDR3 length is 13 residues. Germline V CDR1 and CDR2: SQVTM, ANQGSEA. Deletions cut 4 bases from V and 6 bases from J, with 15 bases between. The CDR3 sequence: CSVGGAPGQTQYF. CDR3 coding DNA: TGCAGCGTTGGCGGGGCCCCAGGGCAGACCCAGTACTTC.

The chain couples TRBV13 to TRBJ2-3, with a weak D call TRBD2 (5 bases). The CDR3 runs 15 residues. Germline V gene sequence: CDR1 PRHDT, CDR2 FYEKMQ (reference sequence). The V end lost 0 bases, the J end lost 2 bases, and 9 bases lay between the germline ends. The DNA of the CDR3 is TGTGCCAGCAGCTTAGGAAGCGGACTCACAGATACGCAGTATTTT. It is translated as CASSLGSGLTDTQYF.

The chain combines TRBV7-9 with TRBJ1-2; the D gene is possibly TRBD1 (6 bases). In germline, CDR1 is SEHNR, CDR2 FQNEAQ (reference sequence). V was clipped by 5 bases and J by 3 bases, with 16 bases between them. The length of the CDR3 is 15 residues. The CDR3 reads CASSPFRDIDYGYTF. The CDR3 region has the DNA TGTGCCAGCAGCCCTTTCCGGGACATCGACTATGGCTACACCTTC.

The V and J genes are TRBV6-4 and TRBJ1-2; D unclear. The V gene lost 6 bases and the J gene lost 4 bases, with 18 bases spanning the gap. Germline V gene sequence: CDR1 MRHNA, CDR2 SNTAGT. The CDR3 spans 15 residues. The CDR3 DNA follows: TGTGCCAGCAGACCCGACTCGCAGACTATCTATGGCTACACCTTC. Translating it yields CASRPDSQTIYGYTF.

A single count supports this clone. This rearrangement joins TRBV7-8 to TRBJ1-2; 9 nucleotides agree with TRBD1. Germline loops: CDR1 SGHVS, CDR2 FQNEAQ. This CDR3 has 13 amino acids. J was trimmed by 8 bases and V by 6 bases; bases with no gene match: 7. CDR3 DNA: TGTGCCAGCAGTCCACTGGACAGGGGCGGCTACACCTTC. It codes for CASSPLDRGGYTF.

The chain employs TRBV28 and TRBJ1-3; 11 bases line up with TRBD1. The CDR3 is 16 amino acids. Germline CDR1 and CDR2: MDHEN and SYDVKM. With V trimmed by 0 bases and J by 2 bases, 0 bases remained unmatched. The CDR3: CASSLWGQGAGNTIYF. CDR3 sequence (DNA): TGTGCCAGCAGTTTATGGGGACAGGGGGCTGGAAACACCATATATTTT.

The chain couples TRBV13 to TRBJ2-7; perhaps TRBD1 as D (6 bases). This CDR3 region has 14 residues. Germline V gene data show CDR1 as PRHDT and CDR2 as FYEKMQ (reference sequence). Trimming left V 5 bases short and J 0 bases short, with 11 bases between. The DNA for the CDR3 is TGTGCCAGCAGCCTCGGACAGCTCTCCTACGAGCAGTACTTC. This encodes CASSLGQLSYEQYF.

The chain uses TRBV5-1 and TRBJ1-1, with TRBD1 matching 9 bases. Looked up from germline, CDR1 is SGHRS and CDR2 is YFSETQ. CDR3 length: 18 amino acids. Losses at the gene ends were 0 bases for V and 0 bases for J; bases not matched to a gene: 9. The CDR3 loop reads CASSLVGTGSSMNTEAFF. In nucleotides, the CDR3 is TGCGCCAGCAGCTTGGTTGGGACAGGGTCATCTATGAACACTGAAGCTTTCTTT.